Below are 21 T cell receptor beta chains sequenced from a single sample in a study of tumor-infiltrating lymphocytes in primary liver carcinoma. Both RNA and DNA were isolated together from around 20-30 mg of bulk tissue that had not been sorted. TCR beta cDNA was reverse-transcribed from about 500 ng of total RNA. The reaction used a constant-region primer and ProtoScript II reverse transcriptase. Nested multiplex PCR, run for three rounds with slightly modified ARM-PCR, yielded TCR beta libraries. With TRBV1-TRBV30 forward primers and a C-beta reverse primer, the first two PCR rounds were run for roughly 10 cycles each. TCRdb reprocessed the multiplex PCR reads with MiXCR, giving one entry per CDR3 protein. The sample holds 50,000 to 70,000 distinct CDR3 sequences, about three quarters seen once. The sequencing input was liver tumor tissue from sampling region 2. Regarding subset: tumor region T2, inferior pole. Source of these receptors: a man in his forties with primary liver carcinoma and hepatitis B virus infection.

On this clonotype itself: This CDR3 is missing its conserved last phenylalanine or tryptophan, likely due to a read error. The chain couples TRBV11-3 to TRBJ2-5, with D uncertain. CDR1 SGHNT and CDR2 YENEEA come from the germline V gene. The CDR3 contains 13 residues. The CDR3, as DNA: TGTGCCAGCAGCTTGGGATCCCAAGAAACCCAGTACTCC. Amino acid sequence: CASSLGSQETQYS.

Comments on this clonotype: This may be a read error: a much more frequent sequence differs by one nucleotide. The DNA is left out, because the CDR3 cannot be placed on it with certainty; the CDR3 is given as TCRdb lists it. This chain uses TRBV9 with TRBJ2-7; the table's D call, TRBD1, was not checked against the DNA. The CDR3 contains 13 residues when both ends are counted. Germline V lookup: CDR1 SGDLS, CDR2 YYNGEE. The CDR3 sequence is CASSFGDGASKYF.

A word on this clonotype: One base away lies a much larger clone, so this may be a sequencing read error. V and J are TRBV29-1 and TRBJ2-3, with 7 positions matching TRBD1. Germline CDR1 reads SQVTM; CDR2 reads ANQGSEA. The CDR3 loop spans 13 amino acids. CDR3: CNGRQGGTDTQYF. The CDR3 DNA reads as TGCAACGGAAGACAGGGTGGCACAGATACGCAGTATTTT.

The chain carries TRBV5-4 and TRBJ2-7; D is possibly TRBD2 (6 bases). CDR1 and CDR2 (germline): SGHNT, YYREEE (reference sequence). The CDR3 totals 14 residues. Trimming cost V 10 bases and J 0 bases, with 17 bases left between them. In nucleotides, the CDR3 is TGTGCCGCCCATGACGGGACTCTCTCCTACGAGCAGTACTTC. Its translation is CAAHDGTLSYEQYF.

Only one count was recorded for this clonotype. This may arise from a read error, as a much more abundant clone is one base away. The rearrangement uses TRBV28 and TRBJ2-7; 7 bases line up with TRBD1. Germline values: CDR1 MDHEN, CDR2 SYDVKM. The CDR3 sequence is 13 residues long. CDR3 sequence: CTSKLGQIYEQYF. CDR3 DNA: TGTACCAGCAAATTGGGACAGATCTACGAGCAGTACTTC.

With respect to this clonotype: A junction boundary mismatches the germline segment, possibly from a read error. This CDR3 reads CVNSLISGGEVAGDVNTHYF. In DNA, the CDR3 is TGTGTCAACAGCTTAATATCCGGGGGTGAGGTAGCGGGAGATGTGAATACGCATTATTTT. The chain is built from TRBV11-2 and TRBJ2-3, with TRBD2 matching 9 bases. The CDR3 is 20 residues long. Germline-derived CDR1 and CDR2 are SGHAT and FQNNGV.

CDR3 amino acids: CVRSLQGLNTEAFF. CDR3 in DNA: TGTGTCAGAAGCTTGCAGGGATTGAACACTGAAGCTTTCTTT. This chain links TRBV5-6 with TRBJ1-1; the D gene is possibly TRBD1 (5 bases). The germline V gene has CDR1 SGHDT and CDR2 YYEEEE. CDR3 length: 14 residues. The variable domain in full, completed from reference TRBV5-6 and TRBJ1-1, reads DAGVTQSPTHLIKTRGQQVTLRCSPKSGHDTVSWYQQALGQGPQFIFQYYEEEERQRGNFPDRFSGHQFPNYSSELNVNALLLGDSALYLCVRSLQGLNTEAFFGQGTRLTVV.

As regards this clonotype: The junction departs from germline at one end; a sequencing error may be responsible. V gene TRBV11-1 combines with J gene TRBJ2-5; 7 bases line up with TRBD1. The CDR3 covers 14 residues. In germline, CDR1 is SGHAT, CDR2 FQDESV (reference sequence). The CDR3 DNA is TGTGCCAGCAGTGGACAGGTTGAGATGGAGACCCAATACTTC. The encoded protein is CASSGQVEMETQYF.

As to this clonotype: The junction does not match germline at one end; this may be a read error. V is TRBV29-1 and J is TRBJ2-4; unclear D gene. Germline CDR1 and CDR2: SQVTM and ANQGSEA. CDR3 length equals 12 residues. CDR3 nucleotide sequence: TGCATCGTTGAGGACCTGAAAAACATTCAGTACTTC. Amino acid sequence: CIVEDLKNIQYF.

As to this clonotype: A much larger clone differs by one base, so this may be a read error. The chain links TRBV7-9 to TRBJ2-5; D gene unclear. Germline V lookup: CDR1 SEHNR, CDR2 FQNEAQ (reference sequence). CDR3 length: 11 amino acids. V shed 7 bases and J shed 3 bases, with 6 bases lying between them. In DNA form, the CDR3 reads TGTGCCAGCAACCTGAAAGAGACCCAGTACTTC. Translation: CASNLKETQYF.

The sample holds many counts of this clonotype. The V gene is TRBV12-3 or TRBV12-4, the J gene TRBJ2-7; 13 bases match TRBD2. Trimming took 5 bases from V and 6 from J; bases not matched to a gene: 10. The CDR3 sequence is 16 residues long. The CDR3, as DNA: TGTGCCAGCAGTCCGTGGACTAGCGGGAGAGTCAGCGAGCAGTACTTC. Translated: CASSPWTSGRVSEQYF.

Remarks on this clonotype: This may stem from a read error, because a much larger clone lies one nucleotide away. This chain uses TRBV7-9 with TRBJ1-1; 7 nucleotides align to TRBD1. Per germline, CDR1 SEHNR and CDR2 FQNEAQ (reference sequence). The CDR3 covers 13 residues. CDR3 in DNA: TGTGCCATCAGCCTTACAGGGGACACTGAAGCTTTCTTT. As protein: CAISLTGDTEAFF.

The rearrangement links TRBV29-1 to TRBJ2-3; D might be TRBD1 (6 bases). This CDR3 region has 16 residues. The germline gives CDR1 SQVTM, CDR2 ANQGSEA. The CDR3 nucleotides are TGCAGTGTCCTCGGGACAATCCGCACGAGCACAGATACGCAGTATTTT. Translated: CSVLGTIRTSTDTQYF.

Worth noting for this clonotype: Germline is not matched at one junction end, which may reflect a read error. This chain connects TRBV30 to TRBJ2-1, with D hard to call. Germline lookup yields CDR1 GTSNPN and CDR2 SVGIG (reference sequence). This CDR3 contains 18 residues. CDR3 nucleotide sequence: TGTGCCTGGAGTGAGCCCCTCTTAGCACTGAGCTCCTACAATGAGCACTTCTTC. Translating it yields CAWSEPLLALSSYNEHFF. Full variable domain (missing parts from reference TRBV30 and TRBJ2-1): SQTIHQWPATLVQPVGSPLSLECTVEGTSNPNLYWYRQAAGRGLQLLFYSVGIGQISSEVPQNLSASRPQDRQFILSSKKLLLSDSGFYLCAWSEPLLALSSYNEHFFGPGTRLTVL.

Notes on this clonotype: This may be a read error: a much more frequent sequence differs by one nucleotide. This chain uses TRBV28 with TRBJ2-1; 8 bases line up with TRBD2. Per the germline V gene, CDR1 is MDHEN and CDR2 is SYDVKM. The length of the CDR3 is 14 residues. With 6 bases clipped from V and 2 bases from J, the junction kept 3 bases outside the gene matches. The CDR3 sequence is CASRDSGAYNEQFF. DNA for the CDR3: TGTGCCAGCAGGGATAGCGGGGCCTACAATGAGCAGTTCTTC.

The chain uses TRBV7-8 and TRBJ2-2; 13 bases map to TRBD2. CDR1 and CDR2 from the germline V gene are SGHVS and FQNEAQ. There are 19 residues in the CDR3. V gave up 3 bases and J gave up 6 bases; unmatched junction bases: 13. CDR3 nucleotides: TGTGCCAGCAGCTTCTACTCCGTGACTAGCGGGAGGAGAGCCGGGGAGCTGTTTTTT. It specifies CASSFYSVTSGRRAGELFF.

This clonotype was counted only a few times. A much larger clone differs by one base, so this may be a read error. The V call is TRBV30, the J call TRBJ2-1; TRBD2 aligns across 9 bases. The CDR3 covers 15 residues. CDR1 and CDR2 from the germline V gene are GTSNPN and SVGIG (reference sequence). CDR3 protein: CTWSEGSSGVNEQFF. The CDR3 DNA sequence: TGTACCTGGAGTGAAGGGTCTAGCGGGGTAAATGAGCAGTTCTTC.

This clonotype occurred a few times. The rearrangement uses TRBV4-3 and TRBJ2-1; unclear D gene. The CDR3 loop spans 19 amino acids. Germline loops: CDR1 LGHNA, CDR2 YSLEER. Trimming left V 2 bases short and J 3 bases short, with 23 bases between. Here the CDR3 reads CASSQLPHQDVAHYNEQFF. The CDR3 DNA reads as TGCGCCAGCAGCCAACTCCCACACCAGGACGTGGCACACTACAATGAGCAGTTCTTC.

A remark on this clonotype: One end of the junction is discordant with germline, which a read error may explain. Written as DNA, the CDR3 is TGTGCCAGCAGCCCCTCGGGGAGGAACGCTGAAGCTTTCTTT. Translating gives CASSPSGRNAEAFF. The chain joins TRBV9 to TRBJ1-1; D gene uncertain. From germline, CDR1 is SGDLS and CDR2 YYNGEE. The CDR3 length is 14 residues.

This clonotype was observed once. This may arise from a read error, as a much more abundant clone is one base away. A read error is likely, as this CDR3 ends without the conserved phenylalanine or tryptophan. The chain is built from TRBV4-3 and TRBJ1-2; D gene ambiguous. The CDR3 loop spans 13 amino acids. Germline CDR1 reads LGHNA; CDR2 reads YSLEER. The germline V and J ends were trimmed by 0 bases and 2 bases, with 4 bases remaining between them. In DNA, the CDR3 is TGCGCCAGCAGCCAAGAGGGCAACTATGGCTACACCTTA. This sequence encodes CASSQEGNYGYTL.

This clonotype has more than one count but fewer than ten. A read error is possible here, since a much larger clone lies one base away. The chain combines TRBV30 with TRBJ2-5; D assignment may be TRBD1 or TRBD2 (5 bases each). The ends were cut back, 8 bases at V and 0 bases at J, with 13 bases in the middle. The V gene's germline CDR1 is GTSNPN and CDR2 SVGIG (reference sequence). This CDR3 has 13 amino acids. Here the CDR3 DNA reads TGTGCCGGGACCAGGGAGTACCAAGAGACCCAGTACTTC. This codes for CAGTREYQETQYF.